This passage covers 12 T cell receptor beta chains from one sample sequenced in a study of shared clonotypes between healthy human individuals. Sequencing used immunoSEQ multiplex PCR; TCRdb keeps in-frame clones, though not all of them. In the table there are 300,000 to 400,000 clones, around 67% of which are singletons. The sequenced sample consisted of memory CD4+ T cells sorted from blood. Noted subset: CD45RA-negative fraction. The source of these receptors is a man aged 30 to 39 in good health.

V is TRBV7-2 and J is TRBJ1-1; D unresolved. The V and J ends lost 5 bases and 7 bases respectively, with 14 bases between them. This CDR3 comprises 13 residues. The germline V gene encodes CDR1 SGHTA and CDR2 FQGNSA. The CDR3 DNA follows: TGTGCCAGCAGCCCGTCCAGGCGGATTGAAGCTTTCTTT. It encodes CASSPSRRIEAFF.

To note about this clone: At one end the junction does not follow the germline gene, possibly because of a read error. CDR3 protein: CARSGVGGGYTF. CDR3 bases: TGTGCCAGAAGTGGAGTGGGAGGAGGCTACACCTTC. The rearrangement uses TRBV6-1 and TRBJ1-2; D gene ambiguous. The CDR3 runs to 12 residues. Germline V gene data show CDR1 as MNHNS and CDR2 as SASEGT.

The chain employs TRBV29-1 and TRBJ2-7; D is unclear. The germline gives CDR1 SQVTM, CDR2 ANQGSEA. The CDR3 consists of 14 residues. The V gene lost 0 bases and the J gene lost 1 base, with 10 bases spanning the gap. Here the CDR3 DNA reads TGCAGCGTTGAAGATCCGTCGGGTTCCTACGAGCAGTACTTC. It translates to CSVEDPSGSYEQYF.

V usage is TRBV5-1 and J usage is TRBJ2-1, with a possible D match to TRBD1 (5 bases). CDR1 and CDR2 (germline): SGHRS, YFSETQ. V was pared by 0 bases and J by 7 bases, with 11 bases between. CDR3 length equals 14 residues. The CDR3 loop reads CASSLAPGQNEQFF. The CDR3 nucleotides are TGCGCCAGCAGCTTGGCCCCAGGGCAGAATGAGCAGTTCTTC.

The rearrangement links TRBV6-6 to TRBJ1-2, with 7 bases identical to TRBD1. Losses at the gene ends were 8 bases for V and 4 bases for J; bases not matched to a gene: 10. Germline loops: CDR1 MNHNY, CDR2 SVGAGI (reference sequence). The CDR3 loop spans 14 amino acids. CDR3 nucleotides: TGTGCCAGCGGGCGTAGGGACAGCCTCTATGGCTACACCTTC. Its protein product is CASGRRDSLYGYTF.

V gene TRBV19 combines with J gene TRBJ2-2; possible D gene TRBD1, 6 bases. Per the germline V gene, CDR1 is LNHDA and CDR2 is SQIVND (reference sequence). With 5 bases removed from V and 5 bases from J, the gap between germline ends came to 15 bases. The CDR3 totals 15 residues. CDR3 region: CASSPLGGWTGELFF. As DNA, the CDR3 is TGTGCCAGTAGTCCCCTTGGGGGCTGGACCGGGGAGCTGTTTTTT.

V usage is TRBV19 and J usage is TRBJ2-2, with TRBD1 matching over 10 bases. The CDR3 is 17 amino acids. V dropped 6 bases and J dropped 4; count of bases not matched to a gene: 11. Germline V lookup: CDR1 LNHDA, CDR2 SQIVND (reference sequence). CDR3 sequence reads: CASSSPGQGSFTGELFF. The CDR3 region has the DNA TGTGCCAGTAGCAGTCCGGGACAGGGGAGTTTCACCGGGGAGCTGTTTTTT.

This clone was found once. The chain couples TRBV7-2 to TRBJ2-7; D call uncertain. Trimming shortened V by 5 bases and J by 1 base, and 12 bases separated the two germline ends. This CDR3 spans 14 amino acids. Germline-derived CDR1 and CDR2 are SGHTA and FQGNSA. The CDR3 bases are TGTGCCAGCAGCCCCGTTAGGCAGTCCTACGAGCAGTACTTC. Amino acids: CASSPVRQSYEQYF.

The chain uses TRBV5-1 and TRBJ1-4; possibly TRBD1 for D (6 bases). Trimming took 2 bases from V and 8 from J, leaving 13 bases between them. Germline V gives CDR1 SGHRS, CDR2 YFSETQ. The CDR3 totals 14 residues. As DNA, the CDR3 is TGCGCCAGCAGCTTAAACGACCAGGGGGAAAAACTGTTTTTT. Translated, it gives CASSLNDQGEKLFF.

The chain links TRBV28 to TRBJ2-3; D may be TRBD1 (5 bases). The CDR3 covers 16 residues. V lost 4 bases and J lost 1, with 15 bases in between. Germline loops: CDR1 MDHEN, CDR2 SYDVKM. The CDR3 bases are TGTGCCAGCAGTTCTCGACAGACGCCGGGCACAGATACGCAGTATTTT. Its translation: CASSSRQTPGTDTQYF.

The V gene is TRBV6-1, the J gene TRBJ2-7; 7 positions agree with TRBD1. The germline V gene has CDR1 MNHNS and CDR2 SASEGT. J was trimmed by 4 bases and V by 8 bases; bases with no gene match: 8. CDR3 length equals 13 residues. CDR3 sequence: CASVISQGYEQYF. The CDR3 DNA is TGTGCCAGCGTAATTTCACAGGGGTACGAGCAGTACTTC.

This clone was found many times. The same CDR3 arises from other DNA sequences in this sample as well. V gene TRBV11-1 combines with J gene TRBJ2-2, with 8 bases lining up with TRBD2. V lost 4 bases and J lost 6; bases outside the gene matches: 7. Germline V gene data show CDR1 as SGHAT and CDR2 as FQDESV (reference sequence). This CDR3 spans 15 amino acids. CDR3 sequence: CASSWRTSSPGELFF. Here the CDR3 DNA reads TGTGCCAGCAGCTGGAGGACTAGCTCTCCCGGGGAGCTGTTTTTT.